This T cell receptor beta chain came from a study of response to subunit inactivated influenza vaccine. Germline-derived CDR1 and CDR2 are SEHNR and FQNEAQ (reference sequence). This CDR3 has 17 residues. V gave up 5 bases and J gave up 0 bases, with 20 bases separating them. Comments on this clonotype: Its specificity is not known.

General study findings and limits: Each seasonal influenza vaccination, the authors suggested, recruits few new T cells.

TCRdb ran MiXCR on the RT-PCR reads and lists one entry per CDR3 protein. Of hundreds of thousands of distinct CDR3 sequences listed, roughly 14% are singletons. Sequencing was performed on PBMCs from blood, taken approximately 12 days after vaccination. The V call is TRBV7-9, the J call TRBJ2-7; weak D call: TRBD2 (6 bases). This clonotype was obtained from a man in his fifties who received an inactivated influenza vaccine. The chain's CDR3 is CASSPGSANSYSYEQYF. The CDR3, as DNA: TGTGCCAGCAGCCCCGGGAGCGCCAATTCGTACTCCTACGAGCAGTACTTC. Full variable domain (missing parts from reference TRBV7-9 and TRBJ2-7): DTGVSQNPRHKITKRGQNVTFRCDPISEHNRLYWYRQTLGQGPEFLTYFQNEAQLEKSRLLSDRFSAERPKGSFSTLEIQRTEQGDSAMYLCASSPGSANSYSYEQYFGPGTRLTVT.